A selection of T cell receptor beta chains follows, all from one sample in a study of blood T cells in healthy people across ages. MiXCR was run by TCRdb on the 5' RACE reads, yielding one entry per CDR3 protein. This table holds 1,100,000 or so distinct CDR3 sequences, 35% to 55% found once. Sequenced material: blood. The receptors were sampled from a woman between 55 and 75 years old in good health. Both conserved end residues are part of each CDR3. D genes are given only for firm matches. Some rows have no size entry. The others give once, few or many, or a class for an expanded clone.

j_call,d_call,v_call,clone_size,cdr3_aa,cdr3_nt
TRBJ1-2,.,TRBV20-1,.,CSAREYYDYTF,TGCAGTGCTAGGGAGTACTATGACTACACCTTC
TRBJ2-7,.,TRBV30,few,CAWSVSGAYEQYF,TGTGCCTGGAGTGTAAGTGGGGCTTACGAGCAGTACTTC
TRBJ1-5,.,TRBV20-1,once,CSALGTINQPQHF,TGCAGTGCACTCGGGACAATCAATCAGCCCCAGCATTTT
TRBJ1-2,.,TRBV3-1,.,CASSQDVRLNGYTF,TGTGCCAGCAGCCAAGATGTGAGGTTGAATGGCTACACCTTC
TRBJ2-6,TRBD1,TRBV7-6,few,CASSLLTGDSGANVLTF,TGTGCCAGCAGCTTATTAACAGGGGACTCTGGGGCCAACGTCCTGACTTTC
TRBJ2-7,TRBD2,TRBV9,few,CASSSTRLADSYEQYF,TGTGCCAGCAGCTCGACTAGACTAGCTGACTCCTACGAGCAGTACTTC
TRBJ2-2,.,TRBV27,.,CASSTGGAIYTGELFF,TGTGCCAGCAGCACCGGCGGGGCGATATACACCGGGGAGCTGTTTTTT
TRBJ1-2,TRBD1,TRBV12-3/TRBV12-4,.,CASSHLTGAGGYTF,TGTGCCAGCAGCCACCTTACAGGGGCGGGTGGCTACACCTTC
TRBJ2-5,.,TRBV20-1,.,CSARVAVAALQQYF,TGCAGTGCTAGGGTGGCGGTAGCCGCCCTCCAGCAGTACTTC
TRBJ2-5,.,TRBV4-1,few,CASSQHGAGGETQYF,TGCGCCAGCAGCCAACACGGTGCCGGAGGGGAGACCCAGTACTTC
TRBJ2-3,.,TRBV6-5,few,CASSYADRWQDTQYF,TGTGCCAGCAGTTACGCCGACCGTTGGCAAGATACGCAGTATTTT
TRBJ2-3,.,TRBV6-2/TRBV6-3,.,CASSGSSGADTQYF,TGTGCCAGCAGTGGAAGTAGCGGTGCAGATACGCAGTATTTT
TRBJ2-5,TRBD2,TRBV7-6,.,CASSFGTSGTNEQYF,TGTGCCAGCAGCTTCGGAACTAGCGGGACAAATGAGCAGTACTTC
TRBJ2-3,.,TRBV27,few,CASSLDGASSTDTQYF,TGTGCCAGCAGTTTAGATGGGGCTTCTAGCACAGATACGCAGTATTTT
TRBJ2-1,.,TRBV11-2,.,CARSLALAYNEQFF,TGTGCCAGGAGTTTGGCTCTCGCCTACAATGAGCAGTTCTTC
TRBJ1-5,TRBD1,TRBV15,.,CATSSRQGQPQHF,TGTGCCACCAGCAGCAGACAGGGACAGCCCCAGCATTTT
TRBJ2-1,TRBD2,TRBV27,.,CASSLSRTSDRFF,TGTGCCAGCAGTTTATCGAGAACTAGCGATCGGTTCTTC
TRBJ1-1,.,TRBV6-4,.,CASSDSLGHEAFF,TGTGCCAGCAGTGACTCGCTGGGACATGAAGCTTTCTTT
TRBJ2-5,.,TRBV10-3,few,CAISESGREETQYF,TGTGCCATCAGTGAGTCGGGCAGGGAAGAGACCCAGTACTTC
TRBJ1-5,.,TRBV29-1,.,CSVVHGDNQPQHF,TGCAGCGTTGTTCATGGGGACAATCAGCCCCAGCATTTT
TRBJ2-1,TRBD2,TRBV5-1,.,CASSSGLASSNEQFF,TGCGCCAGCAGCTCGGGACTAGCCTCGAGTAATGAGCAGTTCTTC
TRBJ2-5,.,TRBV6-5,.,CASSYQSRVGETQYF,TGTGCCAGCAGTTACCAAAGCAGGGTCGGAGAGACCCAGTACTTC
TRBJ2-3,.,TRBV20-1,many,CSANKGKTDTQYF,TGCAGTGCTAATAAGGGGAAGACAGATACGCAGTATTTT
TRBJ1-5,.,TRBV6-6,.,CASSYTLRPQHF,TGTGCCAGCAGTTACACTCTGAGGCCCCAGCATTTT
TRBJ2-5,.,TRBV6-1,.,CASNDIFQETQYF,TGTGCCAGCAACGACATTTTCCAAGAGACCCAGTACTTC
TRBJ2-7,TRBD2,TRBV28,.,CASSPLSGRTNYEQYF,TGTGCCAGCAGTCCCCTTAGCGGGAGGACCAACTACGAGCAGTACTTC
TRBJ1-4,.,TRBV7-9,once,CASSFLGGREKLFF,TGTGCCAGCAGCTTCCTCGGGGGTCGAGAAAAACTGTTTTTT
TRBJ2-3,.,TRBV7-2,many,CASSLVITDTQYF,TGTGCCAGCAGCTTAGTTATAACAGATACGCAGTATTTT
TRBJ2-1,.,TRBV7-6,.,CASSLVVGRRGSNEQFF,TGTGCCAGCAGCTTAGTAGTGGGACGGAGAGGGAGCAATGAGCAGTTCTTC
TRBJ1-6,.,TRBV18,.,CASSPFRSQESPLHF,TGTGCCAGCTCACCATTTCGGTCGCAGGAGTCACCCCTCCACTTT
TRBJ2-7,.,TRBV6-1,few,CASSGLLYSYEQYF,TGTGCCAGCAGTGGTCTTTTGTACTCCTACGAGCAGTACTTC
TRBJ2-7,TRBD1,TRBV29-1,many,CSVVGQSYEQYF,TGCAGCGTTGTGGGACAGTCCTACGAGCAGTACTTC